The T cell receptor beta chain described here comes from a study of early stage breast cancer tumors. The protocol was immunoSEQ multiplex PCR, while the TCRdb copy is restricted to in-frame clones and leaves out a portion. The sample consists of 51,000 or so clones, 65% to 90% of them appearing once. The sample taken for sequencing was blood. These receptor sequences come from a person between 50 and 60 years old with breast cancer.

The rearrangement uses TRBV5-1 and TRBJ1-5; no firm D call. V lost 4 bases and J 7 bases, leaving 12 bases between the germline ends. The germline V gene has CDR1 SGHRS and CDR2 YFSETQ. The CDR3 contains 13 residues. The CDR3 coding sequence is TGCGCCAGCAGCCCCGAGGGTCAACAGCCCCAGCATTTT. It translates to CASSPEGQQPQHF.